Described below is a single TCR beta chain sequence and its context. The antigen remains undetermined. The data belong to a study of OX40 agonist ivuxolimab in advanced cancers. Across the study: Among those enrolled, mean age was about 58 years (range roughly 20 to 85) and 82.7% were male. Having had anti-PD-1, anti-PD-L1 or anti-CTLA-4 therapy before was allowed, and around 44% had some. Whole-study results and caveats: Among the lowest peripheral clonal expansion occurred in 0.1-3.0 mg/kg partial responders. Some patients who did not respond also had low normalized T-cell clonal expansion.

V was clipped by 5 bases and J by 6 bases, with 10 bases between them. This CDR3 contains 12 residues. Germline CDR1 reads MNHNS; CDR2 reads SASEGT. Method: immunoSEQ multiplex PCR; TCRdb's copy keeps in-frame clones and lacks some. This sample has over 70,000 clones; nearly 90% occur once, and the top ten carry approximately 0.19%. This specimen consisted of CD4+ or CD8+ T cells sorted from blood, obtained in a trial of the OX40 agonist ivuxolimab. V gene TRBV6-1 combines with J gene TRBJ1-2; no reliable D call. This receptor was identified in an adult with an advanced solid tumor such as melanoma, head and neck, liver or kidney cancer. The CDR3 loop is CASSFRRHGYTF. Here the CDR3 DNA reads TGTGCCAGCAGTTTCCGACGGCATGGCTACACCTTC.